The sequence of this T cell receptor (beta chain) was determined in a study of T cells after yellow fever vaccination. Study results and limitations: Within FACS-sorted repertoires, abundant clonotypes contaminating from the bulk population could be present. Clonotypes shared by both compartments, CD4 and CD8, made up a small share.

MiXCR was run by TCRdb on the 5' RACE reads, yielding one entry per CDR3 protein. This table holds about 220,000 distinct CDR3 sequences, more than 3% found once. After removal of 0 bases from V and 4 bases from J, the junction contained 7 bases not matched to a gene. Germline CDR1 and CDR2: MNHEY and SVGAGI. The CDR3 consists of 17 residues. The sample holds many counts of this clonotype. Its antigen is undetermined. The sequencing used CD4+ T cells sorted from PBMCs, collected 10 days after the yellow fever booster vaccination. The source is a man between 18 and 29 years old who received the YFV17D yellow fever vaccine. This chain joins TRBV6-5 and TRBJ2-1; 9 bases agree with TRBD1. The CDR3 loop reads CASSYSTGGHRYNEQFF. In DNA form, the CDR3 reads TGTGCCAGCAGTTACTCTACAGGGGGCCATAGATACAATGAGCAGTTCTTC.